The 22 T cell receptor beta chains presented below share a single source sample, sequenced in a study of T cells in Graves' hyperthyroidism and ophthalmopathy. RNA transcripts yielded amplified TCR beta CDR3 regions. First-round RT-PCR targeting the TCR CDR3 was performed with the HTBI primer set. Each CDR3 protein gets one entry after TCRdb re-called the multiplex PCR reads with MiXCR. The sample contains about 580,000 distinct CDR3 sequences, about 14% of which appear only once. The source material was blood. These receptors were collected from a woman in her twenties or thirties with Graves' hyperthyroidism that later progressed to Graves' ophthalmopathy.

This clonotype was recorded many times. The V call is TRBV18, the J call TRBJ1-6; D is ambiguous. V shed 2 bases and J shed 0 bases, with 11 bases lying between them. This CDR3 comprises 17 residues. The V gene's germline CDR1 is KGHSH and CDR2 LQKENI. The CDR3 DNA reads TGTGCCAGCTCACCAAATTCCCCCAGCTCCTATAATTCACCCCTCCACTTT. Protein: CASSPNSPSSYNSPLHF.

This clonotype was counted at least ten times. The chain links TRBV11-2 to TRBJ2-1, with TRBD2 as a possible D gene (5 bases). V was clipped by 8 bases and J by 8 bases, with 16 bases between them. Germline values: CDR1 SGHAT, CDR2 FQNNGV. This CDR3 is built from 13 residues. The CDR3 reads CASREGSFDEQFF. The CDR3 region has the DNA TGTGCCAGCCGAGAAGGGAGTTTCGATGAGCAGTTCTTC.

The chain has TRBV6-1 and TRBJ1-1; 8 bases agree with TRBD1. With V trimmed by 10 bases and J by 1 base, 8 bases remained unmatched. CDR1 MNHNS and CDR2 SASEGT come from the germline V gene. The CDR3 length is 14 residues. In DNA form, the CDR3 reads TGTGCCACCGGAAAGGACAGGGCGAACACTGAAGCTTTCTTT. It is translated as CATGKDRANTEAFF.

The chain uses TRBV7-6 and TRBJ2-1, with 10 bases aligning to TRBD2. J was trimmed by 8 bases and V by 4 bases; bases with no gene match: 11. CDR1 and CDR2 from the germline V gene are SGHVS and FNYEAQ. The CDR3 runs 16 residues. The CDR3 loop is CASSWGLAGDSDEQFF. Written as DNA, the CDR3 is TGTGCCAGCAGCTGGGGCCTAGCGGGAGATTCGGATGAGCAGTTCTTC.

As concerns this clonotype: Just one base apart from a much larger clone, this may be a read error. The chain joins TRBV2 to TRBJ2-5, with 16 nucleotides matching TRBD2. CDR1 is SNHLY and CDR2 is FYNNEI in the germline V gene. This CDR3 contains 13 residues. After removal of 9 bases from V and 5 bases from J, the junction contained 0 bases not matched to a gene. CDR3 coding DNA: TGTGCCAGGGGACTAGCGGGAGGGGAGACCCAGTACTTC. As protein: CARGLAGGETQYF.

In this sample, this clonotype turned up many times. The genes are TRBV6-6 and TRBJ1-2; the D gene is possibly TRBD1 (5 bases). The V gene's germline CDR1 is MNHNY and CDR2 SVGAGI (reference sequence). The CDR3 spans 14 residues. The V gene lost 3 bases and the J gene lost 2 bases, with 10 bases spanning the gap. The CDR3 loop reads CASSYGGSNYGYTF. CDR3 bases: TGTGCCAGCAGTTATGGGGGTTCCAACTATGGCTACACCTTC.

This clonotype came up a few times. The gene calls are TRBV15 and TRBJ2-7; 7 nucleotides align to TRBD1. V gave up 8 bases and J gave up 2 bases; unmatched junction bases: 6. This CDR3 contains 13 residues. The germline V gene has CDR1 LNHNV and CDR2 YYDKDF (reference sequence). The CDR3 loop is CATRTTGTYEQYF. The CDR3 nucleotides read TGTGCCACCCGTACGACAGGGACCTACGAGCAGTACTTC. Combining the CDR3 with reference TRBV15 and TRBJ2-7 gives the whole variable domain DAMVIQNPRYQVTQFGKPVTLSCSQTLNHNVMYWYQQKSSQAPKLLFHYYDKDFNNEADTPDNFQSRRPNTSFCFLDIRSPGLGDTAMYLCATRTTGTYEQYFGPGTRLTVT.

This clonotype was recorded at least ten times. The rearrangement links TRBV28 to TRBJ2-7, with TRBD2 identical over 13 bases. CDR3 length: 16 residues. The V gene end was trimmed by 5 bases and the J gene end by 3 bases; junction bases not matched to a gene: 7. Germline CDR1 reads MDHEN; CDR2 reads SYDVKM. The CDR3 nucleotides are TGTGCCAGCAGTGTACTAGCGGGAGGGAGGAACTACGAGCAGTACTTC. This gives the protein CASSVLAGGRNYEQYF.

This clonotype was seen many times. The chain employs TRBV19 and TRBJ1-5, with TRBD1 identical over 7 bases. Germline V gene data show CDR1 as LNHDA and CDR2 as SQIVND (reference sequence). The CDR3 length is 13 residues. V lost 9 bases and J lost 5; bases outside the gene matches: 7. CDR3 in DNA: TGTGCCAGCAGCTCAGGGGGGGATCAGCCCCAGCATTTT. It is translated as CASSSGGDQPQHF.

Points on this clonotype: A much larger clone lies a single base off, so this may be a read error. This rearrangement joins TRBV28 to TRBJ1-6, with a possible D match to TRBD1 (6 bases). Germline V gene sequence: CDR1 MDHEN, CDR2 SYDVKM. CDR3 length: 14 amino acids. Trimming removed 3 bases at V and 11 bases at J, with 14 bases between. CDR3 bases: TGTGCCAGCAGTTTGGTCCAGGGGAATCCACCCCTCCACTTT. Protein sequence: CASSLVQGNPPLHF.

This clonotype was seen a few times. The J gene is TRBJ1-3, the V gene TRBV5-1, with D unclear. CDR3 length: 16 amino acids. Trimming cost V 0 bases and J 1 base, with 11 bases left between them. Per germline, CDR1 SGHRS and CDR2 YFSETQ. In DNA, the CDR3 is TGCGCCAGCAGCTTGGACGGGTTCTCATCTGGAAACACCATATATTTT. This encodes CASSLDGFSSGNTIYF.

The table lists this clonotype with many counts. The rearrangement uses TRBV11-2 and TRBJ2-3, with 8 bases identical to TRBD2. The ends lost 3 bases at V and 3 bases at J; junction bases unmatched: 11. The CDR3 covers 17 residues. Germline CDR1 reads SGHAT; CDR2 reads FQNNGV. This chain's CDR3 is CASSFPLERESTDTQYF. The CDR3 coding sequence is TGTGCCAGCAGCTTTCCCCTTGAGCGGGAGTCTACAGATACGCAGTATTTT.

This clonotype was found a few times. This may arise from a read error, as a much more abundant clone is one base away. This chain uses TRBV7-4 with TRBJ2-7; TRBD2 aligns across 7 bases. Germline V gene sequence: CDR1 SGHVT, CDR2 SQSDAQ. This CDR3 spans 15 amino acids. The DNA of the CDR3 is TGTGCCAACAGCTTAGAGGGCGGGAGTTCTTACGAGCAGTACTTC. Translating it yields CANSLEGGSSYEQYF.

This clonotype was picked up many times. The V gene is TRBV20-1, the J gene TRBJ1-1; unclear D gene. Trimming pared 3 bases from V and 2 bases from J, leaving 13 bases between. Looked up from germline, CDR1 is DFQATT and CDR2 is SNEGSKA (reference sequence). This CDR3 is built from 14 residues. CDR3 sequence reads: CSASNNRLNTEAFF. The CDR3 bases are TGCAGTGCTAGTAACAACAGACTAAACACTGAAGCTTTCTTT.

This clonotype was observed a handful of times. This chain links TRBV6-1 with TRBJ1-1; TRBD1 matches at 8 bases. With 6 bases clipped from V and 6 bases from J, the junction kept 9 bases outside the gene matches. CDR3 length: 14 amino acids. Germline-derived CDR1 and CDR2 are MNHNS and SASEGT. CDR3 sequence (DNA): TGTGCCAGCAGCTCTGGACAGGGTACCGCTGAAGCTTTCTTT. This translates into CASSSGQGTAEAFF.

The rearrangement links TRBV5-1 to TRBJ1-1; the D is unclear. Per germline, CDR1 SGHRS and CDR2 YFSETQ. Trimming cost V 8 bases and J 5 bases, with 10 bases left between them. The CDR3 is 11 residues long. CDR3 sequence (DNA): TGCGCCAGTCCAATGGGGACTGAAGCTTTCTTT. Residues: CASPMGTEAFF.

The sample holds many counts of this clonotype. The chain has TRBV7-3 and TRBJ2-6, with no clear D. Trimming stripped 4 bases from V and 4 bases from J, with 5 bases between. The CDR3 runs 13 residues. The germline V gene has CDR1 SGHTA and CDR2 FQGTGA. The chain's CDR3 is CASSYPGANVLTF. In nucleotides, the CDR3 is TGTGCCAGCAGCTACCCCGGGGCCAACGTCCTGACTTTC.

This clonotype was recorded many times. V usage is TRBV28 and J usage is TRBJ2-5; 10 positions agree with TRBD2. J was trimmed by 2 bases and V by 5 bases; bases with no gene match: 5. The germline gives CDR1 MDHEN, CDR2 SYDVKM. This CDR3 is 15 amino acids long. CDR3: CASSSGRARQETQYF. The DNA for the CDR3 is TGTGCCAGCAGTAGCGGGAGGGCCAGACAAGAGACCCAGTACTTC.

This clonotype was detected ten times or more. The chain joins TRBV2 to TRBJ2-2; 14 nucleotides line up with TRBD2. The CDR3 sequence is 18 residues long. With V trimmed by 1 base and J by 2 bases, 3 bases remained unmatched. The germline CDR1 and CDR2 sequences are SNHLY and FYNNEI. As DNA, the CDR3 is TGTGCCAGCAGTGAAGTGGGACTAGCGGGGGAAAACACCGGGGAGCTGTTTTTT. As protein: CASSEVGLAGENTGELFF.

V is TRBV5-1 and J is TRBJ1-2; D uncertain. Germline-derived CDR1 and CDR2 are SGHRS and YFSETQ. V was cut by 0 bases and J by 3 bases, with 9 bases left in between. This CDR3 has 14 amino acids. CDR3 region: CASSLGGRDYGYTF. The CDR3 DNA reads as TGCGCCAGCAGCTTGGGCGGTAGAGACTATGGCTACACCTTC. The complete variable domain, with remaining parts taken from reference TRBV5-1 and TRBJ1-2, reads KAGVTQTPRYLIKTRGQQVTLSCSPISGHRSVSWYQQTPGQGLQFLFEYFSETQRNKGNFPGRFSGRQFSNSRSEMNVSTLELGDSALYLCASSLGGRDYGYTFGSGTRLTVV.

Many counts were recorded for this clonotype. The rearrangement uses TRBV29-1 and TRBJ2-5; 7 bases are a match to TRBD1. This CDR3 comprises 12 residues. The germline V gene encodes CDR1 SQVTM and CDR2 ANQGSEA. With V trimmed by 7 bases and J by 4 bases, 6 bases remained unmatched. CDR3 nucleotide sequence: TGCAGCGGGTACAGGGGCGCAGAGACCCAGTACTTC. This gives the protein CSGYRGAETQYF.

This clonotype occurred a few times. The genes are TRBV5-1 and TRBJ1-1, with TRBD1 matching 12 bases. The CDR3 totals 17 residues. Losses at the gene ends were 0 bases for V and 9 bases for J; bases not matched to a gene: 12. The germline V gene has CDR1 SGHRS and CDR2 YFSETQ. CDR3 region: CASSLGPGQGAWDQAFF. The CDR3, as DNA: TGCGCCAGCAGCTTGGGGCCGGGACAGGGGGCGTGGGATCAAGCTTTCTTT. Filled out from reference TRBV5-1 and TRBJ1-1, the complete variable domain reads KAGVTQTPRYLIKTRGQQVTLSCSPISGHRSVSWYQQTPGQGLQFLFEYFSETQRNKGNFPGRFSGRQFSNSRSEMNVSTLELGDSALYLCASSLGPGQGAWDQAFFGQGTRLTVV.